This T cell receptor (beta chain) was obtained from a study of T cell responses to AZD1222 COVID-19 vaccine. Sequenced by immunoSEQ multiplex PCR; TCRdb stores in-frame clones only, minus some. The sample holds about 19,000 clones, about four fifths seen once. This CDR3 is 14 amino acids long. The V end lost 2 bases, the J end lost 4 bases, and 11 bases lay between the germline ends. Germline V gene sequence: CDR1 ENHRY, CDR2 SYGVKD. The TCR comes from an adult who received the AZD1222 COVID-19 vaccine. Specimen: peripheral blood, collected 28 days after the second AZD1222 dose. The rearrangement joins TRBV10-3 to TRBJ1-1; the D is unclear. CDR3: CAISEVLVGTEAFF. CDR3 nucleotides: TGTGCCATCAGTGAGGTACTAGTCGGCACTGAAGCTTTCTTT.